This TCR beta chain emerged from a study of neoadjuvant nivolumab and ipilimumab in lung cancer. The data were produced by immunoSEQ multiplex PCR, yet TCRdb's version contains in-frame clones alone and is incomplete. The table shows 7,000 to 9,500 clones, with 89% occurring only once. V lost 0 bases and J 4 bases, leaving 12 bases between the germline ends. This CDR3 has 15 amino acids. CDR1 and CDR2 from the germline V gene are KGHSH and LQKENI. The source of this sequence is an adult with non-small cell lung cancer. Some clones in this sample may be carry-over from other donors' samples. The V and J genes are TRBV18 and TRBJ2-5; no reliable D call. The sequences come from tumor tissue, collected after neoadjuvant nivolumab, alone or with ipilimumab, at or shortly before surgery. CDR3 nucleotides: TGTGCCAGCTCACCACCGAGCCCTCCGGTAGAGACCCAGTACTTC. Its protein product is CASSPPSPPVETQYF.